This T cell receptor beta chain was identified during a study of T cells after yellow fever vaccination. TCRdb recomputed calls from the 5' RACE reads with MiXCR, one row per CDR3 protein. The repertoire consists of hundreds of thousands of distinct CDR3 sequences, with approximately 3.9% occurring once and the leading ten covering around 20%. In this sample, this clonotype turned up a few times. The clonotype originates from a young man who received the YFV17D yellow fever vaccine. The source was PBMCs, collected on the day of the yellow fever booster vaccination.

CDR3 DNA: TGTGCCAGCAGTTTAGGGGGGACAGGGACCGGTGGCTACACCTTC. This gives the protein CASSLGGTGTGGYTF. The rearrangement uses TRBV12-3 or TRBV12-4 and TRBJ1-2; 9 nucleotides line up with TRBD1. V lost 1 base, J lost 7 bases, and 7 bases stayed unmatched. The CDR3 consists of 15 residues.